A selection of T cell receptor beta chains follows, all from one sample in a study of T cells in tuberculosis. TCRdb's table, derived via immunoSEQ multiplex PCR, lists solely in-frame clones and lacks some. The sample records 30,000 to 40,000 clones, 80% to 95% being singletons. The sample consisted of PBMCs, taken at tuberculosis diagnosis. Receptor source: an adult with tuberculosis. CDR3s include the opening cysteine and the closing phenylalanine or tryptophan. D genes are given only for firm matches. Expanded clones get a size class; other rows say once, few or many, or leave the size out.

clone size: -; V gene: TRBV27; J gene: TRBJ2-1; D gene: TRBD2; CDR3 protein: CASSPREGPYNEQFF; CDR3 DNA: TGTGCCAGCAGTCCCCGGGAGGGCCCCTACAATGAGCAGTTCTTC
clone size: -; V gene: TRBV5-1; J gene: TRBJ2-3; D gene: -; CDR3 protein: CASSLRPPREVPDTQYF; CDR3 DNA: TGCGCCAGCAGCCTCCGGCCTCCCAGGGAGGTCCCAGATACGCAGTATTTT
clone size: -; V gene: TRBV30; J gene: TRBJ2-3; D gene: -; CDR3 protein: CAWSVALRPDTQYF; CDR3 DNA: TGTGCCTGGAGTGTCGCGCTGCGCCCGGATACGCAGTATTTT
clone size: -; V gene: TRBV5-1; J gene: TRBJ1-2; D gene: -; CDR3 protein: CASSLEAGYGYTF; CDR3 DNA: TGCGCCAGCAGCTTGGAGGCAGGCTATGGCTACACCTTC
clone size: -; V gene: TRBV30; J gene: TRBJ2-2; D gene: TRBD1; CDR3 protein: CAWTQQGAGELFF; CDR3 DNA: TGTGCCTGGACCCAACAGGGGGCCGGGGAGCTGTTTTTT
clone size: -; V gene: TRBV29-1; J gene: TRBJ1-1; D gene: -; CDR3 protein: CSVEKQLHGEAFF; CDR3 DNA: TGCAGCGTTGAAAAACAGCTTCACGGCGAAGCTTTCTTT
clone size: -; V gene: TRBV5-1; J gene: TRBJ2-7; D gene: TRBD2; CDR3 protein: CASSLGTSGYEQYF; CDR3 DNA: TGCGCCAGCAGCTTGGGTACTAGCGGCTACGAGCAGTACTTC
clone size: -; V gene: TRBV4-1; J gene: TRBJ2-1; D gene: -; CDR3 protein: CASSLTGGNEQFF; CDR3 DNA: TGCGCCAGCAGCCTTACTGGGGGGAATGAGCAGTTCTTC
clone size: -; V gene: TRBV19; J gene: TRBJ2-7; D gene: -; CDR3 protein: CASSMVPGSGGEQYF; CDR3 DNA: TGTGCCAGTAGTATGGTTCCGGGGTCCGGGGGCGAGCAGTACTTC
clone size: -; V gene: TRBV7-2; J gene: TRBJ2-3; D gene: -; CDR3 protein: CASSLGNSGGTDTQYF; CDR3 DNA: TGTGCCAGCAGCTTGGGGAACTCGGGGGGCACAGATACGCAGTATTTT
clone size: -; V gene: TRBV11-2; J gene: TRBJ2-7; D gene: TRBD1; CDR3 protein: CASSLAPGQALVAPFEQYF; CDR3 DNA: TGTGCCAGCAGCTTAGCCCCGGGACAGGCCTTAGTGGCCCCCTTCGAGCAGTACTTC
clone size: -; V gene: TRBV4-1; J gene: TRBJ1-4; D gene: -; CDR3 protein: CASSHRGGELNEKLFF; CDR3 DNA: TGCGCCAGCAGCCACCGGGGAGGGGAATTGAATGAAAAACTGTTTTTT
clone size: -; V gene: TRBV4-1; J gene: TRBJ2-7; D gene: -; CDR3 protein: CASSQGFTPTDEQYF; CDR3 DNA: TGCGCCAGCAGCCAAGGTTTCACCCCAACGGACGAGCAGTACTTC
clone size: -; V gene: TRBV19; J gene: TRBJ2-7; D gene: -; CDR3 protein: CASSIGGVFYEQYF; CDR3 DNA: TGTGCCAGTAGTATCGGAGGGGTATTCTACGAGCAGTACTTC
clone size: -; V gene: TRBV10-1; J gene: TRBJ1-5; D gene: TRBD1; CDR3 protein: CASILDRVSNQPQHF; CDR3 DNA: TGCGCCAGCATTCTAGACAGGGTAAGCAATCAGCCCCAGCATTTT
clone size: -; V gene: TRBV15; J gene: TRBJ1-2; D gene: -; CDR3 protein: CATSRGSYGYTF; CDR3 DNA: TGTGCCACCAGCAGAGGTAGTTATGGCTACACCTTC
clone size: -; V gene: TRBV27; J gene: TRBJ2-2; D gene: TRBD2; CDR3 protein: CASSFASGRARTGELFF; CDR3 DNA: TGTGCCAGCAGTTTTGCTAGCGGGAGGGCACGCACCGGGGAGCTGTTTTTT
clone size: -; V gene: TRBV28; J gene: TRBJ1-1; D gene: TRBD1; CDR3 protein: CASSLYPTGQGLLYTEAFF; CDR3 DNA: TGTGCCAGCAGTTTATACCCTACGGGACAGGGGCTATTGTACACTGAAGCTTTCTTT
clone size: -; V gene: TRBV9; J gene: TRBJ2-4; D gene: TRBD2; CDR3 protein: CASSVGLAGEEKNIQYF; CDR3 DNA: TGTGCCAGCAGCGTAGGGCTAGCGGGAGAGGAGAAAAACATTCAGTACTTC
clone size: -; V gene: TRBV7-3; J gene: TRBJ2-1; D gene: TRBD2; CDR3 protein: CASSTPGLGRYEQFF; CDR3 DNA: TGTGCCAGCAGCACTCCGGGACTAGGACGGTATGAGCAGTTCTTC
clone size: -; V gene: TRBV21-1; J gene: TRBJ2-5; D gene: -; CDR3 protein: CASSAHAETGSLQETQYF; CDR3 DNA: TGTGCCAGCAGCGCCCACGCGGAGACAGGGTCCCTCCAAGAGACCCAGTACTTC
clone size: -; V gene: TRBV4-1; J gene: TRBJ2-7; D gene: TRBD2; CDR3 protein: CASRDMPAGGLDEQYF; CDR3 DNA: TGCGCCAGCAGAGATATGCCAGCGGGGGGACTTGACGAGCAGTACTTC
clone size: -; V gene: TRBV6-1; J gene: TRBJ1-1; D gene: -; CDR3 protein: CASSVNYGGRAEAFF; CDR3 DNA: TGTGCCAGCAGTGTAAATTACGGGGGTCGCGCTGAAGCTTTCTTT
clone size: -; V gene: TRBV7-3; J gene: TRBJ2-7; D gene: TRBD2; CDR3 protein: CASSLERGPSYEQYF; CDR3 DNA: TGTGCCAGCAGCTTGGAGCGGGGGCCCTCCTACGAGCAGTACTTC
clone size: -; V gene: TRBV5-6; J gene: TRBJ1-4; D gene: -; CDR3 protein: CASSALGGGDNEKLFF; CDR3 DNA: TGTGCCAGCAGCGCCCTGGGAGGTGGCGATAATGAAAAACTGTTTTTT
clone size: once; V gene: TRBV6-1; J gene: TRBJ2-3; D gene: TRBD2; CDR3 protein: CASSEGGLVWSTDTQYF; CDR3 DNA: TGTGCCAGCAGTGAGGGCGGACTAGTTTGGAGCACAGATACGCAGTATTTT
clone size: -; V gene: TRBV27; J gene: TRBJ2-1; D gene: TRBD2; CDR3 protein: CASSFGSGSGEQFF; CDR3 DNA: TGTGCCAGCAGTTTCGGTAGCGGGAGTGGGGAGCAGTTCTTC
clone size: -; V gene: TRBV6-4; J gene: TRBJ2-1; D gene: -; CDR3 protein: CASSEEVGNGYNEQFF; CDR3 DNA: TGTGCCAGCAGTGAGGAGGTGGGGAATGGATACAATGAGCAGTTCTTC
clone size: once; V gene: TRBV27; J gene: TRBJ1-2; D gene: -; CDR3 protein: CASSLWGLSDYGYTF; CDR3 DNA: TGTGCCAGCAGTTTATGGGGACTAAGCGACTATGGCTACACCTTC
clone size: -; V gene: TRBV5-1; J gene: TRBJ1-1; D gene: -; CDR3 protein: CASSLGSNTEAFF; CDR3 DNA: TGCGCCAGCAGCTTGGGGAGTAACACTGAAGCTTTCTTT
clone size: -; V gene: TRBV14; J gene: TRBJ1-1; D gene: TRBD1; CDR3 protein: CASSQDGGQGHRTEAFF; CDR3 DNA: TGTGCCAGCAGCCAAGATGGGGGACAGGGGCATCGCACTGAAGCTTTCTTT
clone size: -; V gene: TRBV11-2; J gene: TRBJ2-1; D gene: -; CDR3 protein: CASSLDRTYGRQFF; CDR3 DNA: TGTGCCAGCAGCTTAGATCGCACTTATGGTAGGCAGTTCTTC
clone size: -; V gene: TRBV2; J gene: TRBJ1-2; D gene: -; CDR3 protein: CASSEGAVLYGYTF; CDR3 DNA: TGTGCCAGCAGTGAAGGGGCAGTTCTCTATGGCTACACCTTC
clone size: -; V gene: TRBV2; J gene: TRBJ2-3; D gene: -; CDR3 protein: CASSKEEMRTATTDTQYF; CDR3 DNA: TGTGCCAGCAGTAAAGAAGAGATGAGGACAGCCACCACAGATACGCAGTATTTT
clone size: once; V gene: TRBV4-1; J gene: TRBJ2-1; D gene: TRBD2; CDR3 protein: CASSHPGLAGGPVVNEQFF; CDR3 DNA: TGCGCCAGCAGCCATCCGGGACTAGCGGGGGGGCCGGTAGTCAATGAGCAGTTCTTC
clone size: -; V gene: TRBV19; J gene: TRBJ1-4; D gene: TRBD1; CDR3 protein: CASRRTGGKLFF; CDR3 DNA: TGTGCCAGTAGGAGGACAGGGGGAAAACTGTTTTTT
clone size: -; V gene: TRBV9; J gene: TRBJ2-1; D gene: TRBD2; CDR3 protein: CASSVGAGGPGNEQFF; CDR3 DNA: TGTGCCAGCAGCGTAGGTGCGGGAGGGCCCGGCAATGAGCAGTTCTTC
clone size: -; V gene: TRBV4-1; J gene: TRBJ1-2; D gene: -; CDR3 protein: CASSQGRQQFYGYTF; CDR3 DNA: TGCGCCAGCAGCCAAGGTAGACAGCAGTTCTATGGCTACACCTTC
clone size: -; V gene: TRBV27; J gene: TRBJ2-1; D gene: -; CDR3 protein: CASSLVTGDNEQFF; CDR3 DNA: TGTGCCAGCAGTTTAGTGACGGGGGACAATGAGCAGTTCTTC
clone size: -; V gene: TRBV27; J gene: TRBJ2-2; D gene: TRBD2; CDR3 protein: CASRKLGVSGTELRTGELFF; CDR3 DNA: TGTGCCAGCAGAAAGTTGGGGGTTAGCGGGACCGAACTTCGGACCGGGGAGCTGTTTTTT
clone size: once; V gene: TRBV5-1; J gene: TRBJ2-7; D gene: -; CDR3 protein: CASSLASGSYEQYF; CDR3 DNA: TGCGCCAGCAGCTTGGCCTCGGGCTCCTACGAGCAGTACTTC
clone size: -; V gene: TRBV5-1; J gene: TRBJ2-3; D gene: TRBD1; CDR3 protein: CASTYHPGQGTPDTQYF; CDR3 DNA: TGCGCCAGCACCTATCACCCAGGACAGGGGACACCAGATACGCAGTATTTT
clone size: -; V gene: TRBV5-1; J gene: TRBJ1-1; D gene: TRBD1; CDR3 protein: CASSERQGLDTEAFF; CDR3 DNA: TGCGCCAGCAGCGAGAGACAGGGTTTGGACACTGAAGCTTTCTTT